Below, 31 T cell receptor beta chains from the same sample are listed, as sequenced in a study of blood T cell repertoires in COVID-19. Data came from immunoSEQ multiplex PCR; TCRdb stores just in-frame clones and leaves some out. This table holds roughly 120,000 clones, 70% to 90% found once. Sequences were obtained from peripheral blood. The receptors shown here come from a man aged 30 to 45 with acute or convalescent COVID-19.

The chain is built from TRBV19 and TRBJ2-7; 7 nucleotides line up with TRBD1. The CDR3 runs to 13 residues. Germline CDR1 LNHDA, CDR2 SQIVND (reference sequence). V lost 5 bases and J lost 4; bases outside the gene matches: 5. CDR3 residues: CASSWARGYEQYF. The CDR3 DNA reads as TGTGCCAGTAGTTGGGCCAGGGGGTACGAGCAGTACTTC.

The CDR3 DNA reads TGTGCCAGCAACTCAGCAGCTAGCTCCTACGAGCAGTACGTC. It translates to CASNSAASSYEQYV. The V gene is TRBV2, the J gene TRBJ2-7; D ambiguous. The CDR3 is 14 residues long. Germline V CDR1 and CDR2: SNHLY, FYNNEI. Deletions cut 7 bases from V and 0 bases from J, with 13 bases between.

Here the CDR3 DNA reads TGTGCCAGCACCCCTCTCTGCGAGCCCCCAAGCTCCTACGAGCAGTACGTC. This gives the protein CASTPLCEPPSSYEQYV. The J gene is TRBJ2-7, the V gene TRBV11-3, with D unclear. With 7 bases removed from V and 0 bases from J, the gap between germline ends came to 22 bases. The CDR3 totals 17 residues. From germline, CDR1 is SGHNT and CDR2 YENEEA.

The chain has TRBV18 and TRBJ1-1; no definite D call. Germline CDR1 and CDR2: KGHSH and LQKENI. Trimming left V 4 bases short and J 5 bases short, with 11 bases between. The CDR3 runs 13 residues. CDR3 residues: CASSHPSGTEAFF. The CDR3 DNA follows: TGTGCCAGCTCACACCCCTCGGGGACTGAAGCTTTCTTT.

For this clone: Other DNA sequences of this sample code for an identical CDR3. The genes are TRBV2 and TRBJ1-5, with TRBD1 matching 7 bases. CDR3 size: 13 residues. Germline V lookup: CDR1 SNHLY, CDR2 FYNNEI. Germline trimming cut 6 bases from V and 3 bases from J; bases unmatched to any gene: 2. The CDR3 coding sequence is TGTGCCAGCAGACAGGGGCACAATCAGCCCCAGCATTTT. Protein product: CASRQGHNQPQHF.

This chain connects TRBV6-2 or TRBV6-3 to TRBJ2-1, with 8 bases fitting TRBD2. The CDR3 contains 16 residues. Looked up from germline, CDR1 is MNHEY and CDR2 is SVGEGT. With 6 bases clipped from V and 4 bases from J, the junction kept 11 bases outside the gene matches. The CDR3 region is CASSSKRGIGYNEQFF. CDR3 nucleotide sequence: TGTGCCAGCAGCTCGAAGCGGGGGATCGGGTACAATGAGCAGTTCTTC.

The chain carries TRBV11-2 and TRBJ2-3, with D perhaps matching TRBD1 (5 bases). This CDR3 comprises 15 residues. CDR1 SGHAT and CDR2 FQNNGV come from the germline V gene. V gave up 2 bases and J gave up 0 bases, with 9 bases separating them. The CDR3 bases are TGTGCCAGCAGCTTAAACAGGCCTAGCACAGATACGCAGTATTTT. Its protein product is CASSLNRPSTDTQYF. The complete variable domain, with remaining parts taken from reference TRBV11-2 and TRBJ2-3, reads EAGVAQSPRYKIIEKRQSVAFWCNPISGHATLYWYQQILGQGPKLLIQFQNNGVVDDSQLPKDRFSAERLKGVDSTLKIQPAKLEDSAVYLCASSLNRPSTDTQYFGPGTRLTVL.

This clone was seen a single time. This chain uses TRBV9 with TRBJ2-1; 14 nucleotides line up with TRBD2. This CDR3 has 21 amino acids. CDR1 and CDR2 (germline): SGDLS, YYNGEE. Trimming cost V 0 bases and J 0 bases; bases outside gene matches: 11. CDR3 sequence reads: CASSVAGGTSGGSSSYNEQFF. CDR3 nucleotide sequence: TGTGCCAGCAGCGTAGCGGGCGGGACTAGCGGGGGCTCGAGCTCCTACAATGAGCAGTTCTTC. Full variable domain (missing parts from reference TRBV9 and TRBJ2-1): DSGVTQTPKHLITATGQRVTLRCSPRSGDLSVYWYQQSLDQGLQFLIQYYNGEERAKGNILERFSAQQFPDLHSELNLSSLELGDSALYFCASSVAGGTSGGSSSYNEQFFGPGTRLTVL.

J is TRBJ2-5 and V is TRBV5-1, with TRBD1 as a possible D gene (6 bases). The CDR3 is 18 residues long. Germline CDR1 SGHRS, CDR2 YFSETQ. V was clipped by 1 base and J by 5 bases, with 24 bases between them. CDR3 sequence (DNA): TGCGCCAGCAGCTTGAACTCGTTGGGGGCGCCCCGAACGGAGACCCAGTACTTC. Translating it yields CASSLNSLGAPRTETQYF.

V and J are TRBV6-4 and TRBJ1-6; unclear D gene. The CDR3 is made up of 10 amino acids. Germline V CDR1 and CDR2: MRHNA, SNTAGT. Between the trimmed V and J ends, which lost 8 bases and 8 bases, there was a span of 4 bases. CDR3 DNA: TGTGCCAGCCATTATTCACCCCTCCACTTT. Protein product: CASHYSPLHF.

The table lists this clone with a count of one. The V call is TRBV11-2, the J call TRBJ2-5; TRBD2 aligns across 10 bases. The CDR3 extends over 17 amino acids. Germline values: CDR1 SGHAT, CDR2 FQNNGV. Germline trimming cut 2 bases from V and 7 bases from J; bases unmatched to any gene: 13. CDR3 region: CASSLTLPLAGEGTQYF. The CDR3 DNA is TGTGCCAGCAGCTTAACCCTACCCCTAGCGGGAGAGGGGACCCAGTACTTC.

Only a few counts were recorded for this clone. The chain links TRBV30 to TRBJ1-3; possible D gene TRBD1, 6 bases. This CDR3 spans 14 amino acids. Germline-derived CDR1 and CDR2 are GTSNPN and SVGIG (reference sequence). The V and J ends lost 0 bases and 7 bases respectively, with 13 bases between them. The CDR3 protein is CAWSVDIGGNTIYF. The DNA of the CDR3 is TGTGCCTGGAGTGTGGATATAGGGGGTAACACCATATATTTT.

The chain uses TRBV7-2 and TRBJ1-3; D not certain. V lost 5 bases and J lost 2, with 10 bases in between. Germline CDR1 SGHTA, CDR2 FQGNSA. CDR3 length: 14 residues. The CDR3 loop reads CASSRISAGNTIYF. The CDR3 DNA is TGTGCCAGCAGCCGTATTTCGGCTGGAAACACCATATATTTT. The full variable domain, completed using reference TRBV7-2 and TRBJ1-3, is GAGVSQSPSNKVTEKGKDVELRCDPISGHTALYWYRQSLGQGLEFLIYFQGNSAPDKSGLPSDRFSAERTGGSVSTLTIQRTQQEDSAVYLCASSRISAGNTIYFGEGSWLTVV.

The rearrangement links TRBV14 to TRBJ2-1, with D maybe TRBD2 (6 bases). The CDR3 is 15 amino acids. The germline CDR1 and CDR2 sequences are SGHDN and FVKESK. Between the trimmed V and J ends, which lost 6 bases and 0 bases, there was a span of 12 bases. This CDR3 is CASRDTSSSYNEQFF. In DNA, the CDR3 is TGTGCCAGCAGAGACACTAGCAGCTCCTACAATGAGCAGTTCTTC.

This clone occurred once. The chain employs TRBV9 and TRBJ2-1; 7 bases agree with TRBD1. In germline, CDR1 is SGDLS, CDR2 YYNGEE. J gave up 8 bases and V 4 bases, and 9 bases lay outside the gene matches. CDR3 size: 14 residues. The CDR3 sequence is CASSPWTGGHEQFF. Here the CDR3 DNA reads TGTGCCAGCAGCCCTTGGACAGGAGGCCATGAGCAGTTCTTC.

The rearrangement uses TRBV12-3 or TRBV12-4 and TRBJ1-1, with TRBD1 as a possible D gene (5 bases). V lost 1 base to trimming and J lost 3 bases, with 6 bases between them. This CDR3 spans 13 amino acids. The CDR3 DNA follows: TGTGCCAGCAGTTTAGTAGGGGACACTGAAGCTTTCTTT. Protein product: CASSLVGDTEAFF.

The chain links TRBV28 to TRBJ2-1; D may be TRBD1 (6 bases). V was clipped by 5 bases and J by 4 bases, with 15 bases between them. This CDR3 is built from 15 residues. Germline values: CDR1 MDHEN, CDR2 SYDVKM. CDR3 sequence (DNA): TGTGCCAGCAGTCCTAGTAATACAGGGTACAATGAGCAGTTCTTC. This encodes CASSPSNTGYNEQFF.

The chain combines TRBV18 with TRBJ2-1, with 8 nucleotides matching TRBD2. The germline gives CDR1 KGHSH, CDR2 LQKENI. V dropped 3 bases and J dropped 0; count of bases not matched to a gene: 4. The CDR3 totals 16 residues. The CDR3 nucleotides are TGTGCCAGCTCACCTTCTAGCGGGCGCTCCTACAATGAGCAGTTCTTC. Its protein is CASSPSSGRSYNEQFF.

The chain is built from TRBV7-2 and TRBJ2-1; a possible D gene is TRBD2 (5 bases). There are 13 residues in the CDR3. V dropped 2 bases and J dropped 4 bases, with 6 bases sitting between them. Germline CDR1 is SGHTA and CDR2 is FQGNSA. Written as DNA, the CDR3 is TGTGCCAGCAGCTTATCGGGATACAATGAGCAGTTCTTC. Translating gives CASSLSGYNEQFF.

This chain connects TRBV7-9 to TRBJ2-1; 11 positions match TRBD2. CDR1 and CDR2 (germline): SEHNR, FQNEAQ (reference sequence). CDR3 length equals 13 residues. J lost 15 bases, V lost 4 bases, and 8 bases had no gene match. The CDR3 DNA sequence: TGTGCCAGCAGCTCAGCTAGCGGGGGGCGATTGTTCTTC. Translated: CASSSASGGRLFF.

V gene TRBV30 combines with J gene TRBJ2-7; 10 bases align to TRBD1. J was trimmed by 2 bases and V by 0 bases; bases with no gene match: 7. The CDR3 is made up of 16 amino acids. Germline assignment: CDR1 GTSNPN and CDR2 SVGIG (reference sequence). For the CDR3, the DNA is TGTGCCTGGAGTGTACGGGGACAGGGGACGACCTACGAGCAGTACTTC. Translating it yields CAWSVRGQGTTYEQYF.

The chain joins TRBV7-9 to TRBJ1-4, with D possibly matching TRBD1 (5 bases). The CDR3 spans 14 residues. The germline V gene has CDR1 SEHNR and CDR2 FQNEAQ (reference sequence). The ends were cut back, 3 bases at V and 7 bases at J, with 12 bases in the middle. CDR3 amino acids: CASSFSTGGEKLFF. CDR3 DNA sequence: TGTGCCAGCAGCTTCTCCACGGGGGGTGAAAAACTGTTTTTT.

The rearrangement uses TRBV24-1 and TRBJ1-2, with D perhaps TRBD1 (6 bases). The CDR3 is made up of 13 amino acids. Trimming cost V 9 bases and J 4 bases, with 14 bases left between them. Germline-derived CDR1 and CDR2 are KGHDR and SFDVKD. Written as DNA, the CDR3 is TGTGCCACCCATGGGGGGGCGCGCTATGGCTACACCTTC. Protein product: CATHGGARYGYTF.

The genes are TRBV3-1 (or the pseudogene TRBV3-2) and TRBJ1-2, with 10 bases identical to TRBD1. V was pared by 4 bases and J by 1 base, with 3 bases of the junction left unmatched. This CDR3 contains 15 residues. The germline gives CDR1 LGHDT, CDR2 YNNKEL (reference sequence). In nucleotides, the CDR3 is TGTGCCAGCAGCCGGGGGACAGGGGATAACTATGGCTACACCTTC. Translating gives CASSRGTGDNYGYTF.

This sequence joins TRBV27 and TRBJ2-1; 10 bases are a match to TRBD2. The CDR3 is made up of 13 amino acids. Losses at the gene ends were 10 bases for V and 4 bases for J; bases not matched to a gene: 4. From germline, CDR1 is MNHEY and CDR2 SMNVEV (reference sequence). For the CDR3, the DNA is TGTGCCATCGCTAGCGGGGGATACAATGAGCAGTTCTTC. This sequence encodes CAIASGGYNEQFF.

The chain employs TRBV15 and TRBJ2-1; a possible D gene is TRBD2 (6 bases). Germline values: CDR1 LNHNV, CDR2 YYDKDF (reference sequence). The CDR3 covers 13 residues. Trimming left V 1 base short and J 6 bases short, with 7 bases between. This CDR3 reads CATSRVSGNEQFF. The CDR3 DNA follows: TGTGCCACCAGCAGAGTTAGCGGCAATGAGCAGTTCTTC.

The CDR3 region has the DNA TGTGCCAGCAGTGAAGTTGGGAGACTTCCGGCTTTCTTT. Its translation: CASSEVGRLPAFF. J is TRBJ1-1 and V is TRBV6-1; unclear D gene. Per the germline V gene, CDR1 is MNHNS and CDR2 is SASEGT. Between the trimmed V and J ends, which lost 1 base and 11 bases, there was a span of 14 bases. The CDR3 consists of 13 residues.

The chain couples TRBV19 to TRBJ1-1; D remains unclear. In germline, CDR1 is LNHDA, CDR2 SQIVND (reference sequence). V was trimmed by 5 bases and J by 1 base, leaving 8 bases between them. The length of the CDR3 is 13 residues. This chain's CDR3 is CASSPVGNTEAFF. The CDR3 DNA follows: TGTGCCAGTAGTCCGGTCGGGAACACTGAAGCTTTCTTT.

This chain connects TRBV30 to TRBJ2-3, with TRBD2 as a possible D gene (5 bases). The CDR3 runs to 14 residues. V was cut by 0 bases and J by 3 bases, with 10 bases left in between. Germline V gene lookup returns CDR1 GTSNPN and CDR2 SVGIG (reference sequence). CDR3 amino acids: CAWSVLVGTDTQYF. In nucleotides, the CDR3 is TGTGCCTGGAGTGTACTAGTCGGAACAGATACGCAGTATTTT.

Written as DNA, the CDR3 is TGTGCCAGCAGCTTGGTCGGGTTTACAGGGCCTTACGAGCAGTACGTC. Protein product: CASSLVGFTGPYEQYV. This sequence joins TRBV5-6 and TRBJ2-7; D is possibly TRBD1 (6 bases). The V gene lost 0 bases and the J gene lost 4 bases, with 17 bases spanning the gap. Germline V gene lookup returns CDR1 SGHDT and CDR2 YYEEEE. CDR3 length: 16 amino acids.

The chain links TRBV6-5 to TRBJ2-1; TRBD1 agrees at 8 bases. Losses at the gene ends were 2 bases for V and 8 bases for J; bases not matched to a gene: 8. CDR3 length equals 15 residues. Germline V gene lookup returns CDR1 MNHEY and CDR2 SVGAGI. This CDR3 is CASSYPGQAGHEQFF. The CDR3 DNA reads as TGTGCCAGCAGTTACCCGGGACAGGCTGGTCATGAGCAGTTCTTC.